Shown below are 2 T cell receptor beta chains from a single sample sequenced in a study of T cells after yellow fever vaccination. TCRdb reprocessed the 5' RACE reads with MiXCR, giving one entry per CDR3 protein. The sample yields 150,000 to 200,000 distinct CDR3 sequences, approximately 11% seen once. Specimen: CD8+ T cells sorted from PBMCs, collected 15 days after the yellow fever booster vaccination. The receptor set was obtained from a man between 18 and 29 years old who received the YFV17D yellow fever vaccine.

The CDR3 loop reads CASSMALVSDGYTF. The CDR3 bases are TGTGCCAGCAGTATGGCCCTCGTATCTGATGGCTACACCTTC. The rearrangement links TRBV6-5 to TRBJ1-2; no definite D call. CDR1 MNHEY and CDR2 SVGAGI come from the germline V gene. The V gene lost 5 bases and the J gene lost 6 bases, with 16 bases spanning the gap. The CDR3 sequence is 14 residues long.

This clonotype came up many times. The gene calls are TRBV5-1 and TRBJ2-1; D unresolved. The CDR3 is made up of 15 amino acids. Trimming removed 0 bases from V and 0 bases from J, with 7 bases in between. Per the germline V gene, CDR1 is SGHRS and CDR2 is YFSETQ. In DNA, the CDR3 is TGCGCCAGCAGCTTGGCCCTACTCTCCTACAATGAGCAGTTCTTC. The encoded protein is CASSLALLSYNEQFF.